The rows below give T cell receptor beta chains drawn from one sample of a study of blood T cell repertoires in COVID-19. Sequencing was performed with immunoSEQ multiplex PCR; in TCRdb, only in-frame clones are kept and a portion is missing. The sample gives 200,000 to 300,000 clones, 70% to 90% of which show up once; around 3.3% is in the top ten. The sequenced material came from peripheral blood. These receptors all come from a man aged 18 to 30 with active or convalescent COVID-19. Each CDR3 is given without its conserved first and last residue.

j_call	v_call	cdr3_aa
TRBJ2-7	TRBV30	ACHTGTGIFYEQY
TRBJ2-7	TRBV5-4	ASSLDRGQERKQY
TRBJ1-2	TRBV25-1	ASSEPGIGGYT
TRBJ2-1	TRBV29-1	SVERTSGSISYNEQF
TRBJ2-3	TRBV5-1	ASRLAGVITDTQY
TRBJ1-2	TRBV2	ASRGGQGIYYGYT
TRBJ2-2	TRBV3-1/TRBV3-2	ASSPVGGSNTGELF
TRBJ1-1	TRBV5-1	ASSPNPGGTEAF
TRBJ2-5	TRBV7-3	ASSLTGTSGKQETQY
TRBJ2-3	TRBV28	ASSPRGSTDTQY
TRBJ1-1	TRBV21-1	ASSKAPDTTRVMNTEAF
TRBJ2-1	TRBV6-5	ASSLQGTGYNEQF
TRBJ2-7	TRBV5-5	ASSYGTGFSEQY
TRBJ1-4	TRBV18	ASSTQRGQHEKLF
TRBJ2-7	TRBV6-5	ASSPGTGVYEQY
TRBJ2-7	TRBV11-2	ASSRLTGGAWEQY
TRBJ1-1	TRBV19	ASSTFRGTRAEAF
TRBJ1-1	TRBV27	ARGGGQVAF
TRBJ1-1	TRBV14	ASSRSGLEAF
TRBJ1-5	TRBV18	ASSPGQGGPNQPQH
TRBJ2-1	TRBV27	ASSELGLAGGPSSYNEQF
TRBJ1-1	TRBV19	ASSIRPRGEAF
TRBJ1-2	TRBV6-5	ASSYRQGTGYT
TRBJ2-7	TRBV14	ASSQTDRGSFYEQY
TRBJ1-4	TRBV11-2	ASSLWGRGEKLF
TRBJ1-2	TRBV7-9	ASSLGVSGDKEDGYT
TRBJ2-7	TRBV14	ASSQARQGVYEQY
TRBJ1-2	TRBV4-2	ASSQTGFGGYT
TRBJ2-3	TRBV25-1	ASSEFLGASTDTQY
TRBJ2-7	TRBV11-2	ASSLGGTGWAEQY
TRBJ1-5	TRBV6-5	ASSSATGNQPQH
TRBJ1-5	TRBV7-2	ASRLGASSGQPQH
TRBJ1-2	TRBV7-2	ASSPGSTNYGYT